The present T cell receptor (beta chain) was sequenced within a study of shared clonotypes between healthy human individuals. The donors were adults (healthy and HIV-negative) with no recent acute infections or vaccinations. The study, taken as a whole, reports: The study generally estimated greater richness for naive than memory subsets. Naive CD4 clonotypes overlapped across several donors at roughly 5%.

Each replicate PCR on the sorted subsets used 200 to 250 ng DNA (around 30,000 T cell genomes). Produced via immunoSEQ multiplex PCR; TCRdb's table is partial and in-frame only. The sample lists hundreds of thousands of clones, roughly 70% occurring once. A note on this clone: Antigen unknown.

Germline V gives CDR1 MNHNS, CDR2 SASEGT. V shed 3 bases and J shed 7 bases, with 22 bases lying between them. The CDR3 extends over 18 amino acids. J is TRBJ1-6 and V is TRBV6-1, with a tentative D call TRBD1 (6 bases). This receptor was taken from a young man in good health. The specimen was memory CD4+ T cells sorted from blood. Subset reported: CD45RA-negative fraction. The CDR3 loop reads CASSDGNAVGAWNSPLHF. The DNA of the CDR3 is TGTGCCAGCAGTGATGGAAATGCCGTGGGGGCTTGGAATTCACCCCTCCACTTT.